This is a list of T cell receptor beta chains from one sample in a study of blood T cell repertoires in COVID-19. Produced via immunoSEQ multiplex PCR; TCRdb's table is partial and in-frame only. Here the sample spans about 18,000 clones, 85% to 90% being singletons. The sequenced sample was peripheral blood. The receptors originated from a man aged 60-69 years with active COVID-19. Both conserved end residues are part of each CDR3. Each record gives: D gene, J gene, clone size, V gene, CDR3 DNA, CDR3 protein. A D gene is named only where the DNA matches it firmly. Clone size appears in some rows only: once, few, many, or a class for an expanded clone.

NA,TRBJ2-3,NA,TRBV29-1,TGCAGCGTCGACAGTACAGATACGCAGTATTTT,CSVDSTDTQYF
TRBD1,TRBJ2-7,NA,TRBV13,TGTGCCAGCAGCTTGGGGACAGGTGGCCATTCCTACGAGCAGTACTTC,CASSLGTGGHSYEQYF
TRBD2,TRBJ2-7,NA,TRBV11-1,TGTGCCAGCAGCTTAGCTAGCGGGACTACTACCTACGAGCAGTACTTC,CASSLASGTTTYEQYF
NA,TRBJ1-6,few,TRBV19,TGTGCCAGTAGTTTAACAGGGATCCCTCGTAATTCACCCCTCCACTTT,CASSLTGIPRNSPLHF
TRBD1,TRBJ2-5,once,TRBV6-5,TGTGCCAGCAGGACAGGGGGCATTGAGACCCAGTACTTC,CASRTGGIETQYF
TRBD2,TRBJ2-7,NA,TRBV2,TGTGCCAGCCGCCCGGGGGGCGGGGGGCTGGACGAGCAGTACTTC,CASRPGGGGLDEQYF
NA,TRBJ1-1,NA,TRBV5-1,TGCGCCAGCAGCTTGTTGGAGGCGGGCACTGAAGCTTTCTTT,CASSLLEAGTEAFF
TRBD1,TRBJ2-7,NA,TRBV5-1,TGCGCCAGCAGCTTGGGGACAGGGGGGTTGAGCGAGCAGTACTTC,CASSLGTGGLSEQYF
NA,TRBJ2-3,NA,TRBV7-6,TGTGCCAGCAGCCTTACAGGGAGGGGTGCGGGTCGCACAGATACGCAGTATTTT,CASSLTGRGAGRTDTQYF
TRBD1,TRBJ1-2,NA,TRBV7-9,TGTGCCAGCAGCTTATATACGGGACAGGCCTATGGCTACACCTTC,CASSLYTGQAYGYTF
NA,TRBJ2-7,NA,TRBV11-3,TGTGCCAGCAGCTTAGATTCTCACAGCTACGAGCAGTACTTC,CASSLDSHSYEQYF
TRBD2,TRBJ2-3,NA,TRBV4-3,TGCGCCAGCAGCCAAGACCCAGCGGGGGGAGAGGATACGCAGTATTTT,CASSQDPAGGEDTQYF
NA,TRBJ1-2,NA,TRBV27,TGTGCCAGGTTCAACTTGAGGGTCGGGGGTTATTGCTATGGCTACACCTTC,CARFNLRVGGYCYGYTF
NA,TRBJ1-2,NA,TRBV5-8,TGTGCCAGCAGCTTGAACGTCGGGGGGTGGAACTATGGCTACACCTTC,CASSLNVGGWNYGYTF
TRBD2,TRBJ2-7,NA,TRBV11-2,TGTGCCAGCAGCCCGACCACTAGCGGGGGCGCCTACGAGCAGTACTTC,CASSPTTSGGAYEQYF
NA,TRBJ2-7,NA,TRBV11-3,TGTGCCAGCAGCCCACAGGGCACGGGGGAGCAGTACTTC,CASSPQGTGEQYF
NA,TRBJ2-1,NA,TRBV6-5,TGTGCCAGCAGTTTTTCCAGGGGCCATGAGCAGTTCTTC,CASSFSRGHEQFF
TRBD1,TRBJ1-3,NA,TRBV5-6,TGTGCCAGCAGCAGAGGGACAGGGCGGCCAGGAAACACCATATATTTT,CASSRGTGRPGNTIYF
TRBD2,TRBJ2-1,NA,TRBV19,TGTGCCAGTAGTATTTCTAGCGGGAGTTTCGGTGAGCAGTTCTTC,CASSISSGSFGEQFF
TRBD1,TRBJ2-5,NA,TRBV30,TGTGCCTGGAATGGACAGGGGCCGGAGACCCAGTACTTC,CAWNGQGPETQYF
TRBD1,TRBJ1-2,NA,TRBV28,TGTGCCAGCAGCCAACTAGGACAGGGGAATCTTAACTATGGCTACACCTTC,CASSQLGQGNLNYGYTF
TRBD1,TRBJ1-6,few,TRBV7-3,TGTGCCAGCAGCACTACAGGGGGGCGTTCACCCCTCCACTTT,CASSTTGGRSPLHF
NA,TRBJ2-1,NA,TRBV18,TGTGCCAGCTCACCACTGGGGGGACGCGACAATGAGCAGTTCTTC,CASSPLGGRDNEQFF
NA,TRBJ2-7,NA,TRBV27,TGTGCCAGCAGTTCGGGGGGCAGGGAATCATCCGAGCAGTACTTC,CASSSGGRESSEQYF
NA,TRBJ2-5,NA,TRBV3-1/TRBV3-2,TGTGCCAGCAGCCGGACTACCTTTATACGCCAAGAGACCCAGTACTTC,CASSRTTFIRQETQYF
TRBD1,TRBJ2-3,NA,TRBV5-1,TGCGCCAGCAGCTTGGCCGTGTCGGGACAGGGCACAGATACGCAGTATTTT,CASSLAVSGQGTDTQYF
NA,TRBJ1-1,NA,TRBV5-1,TGCGCCAGCAGCTTGGTAGGAGGGGCGAACACTGAAGCTTTCTTT,CASSLVGGANTEAFF
NA,TRBJ2-5,NA,TRBV5-1,TGCGCCAGCAGCTTGATTGGCGGGGGCCCCCAAGAGACCCAGTACTTC,CASSLIGGGPQETQYF
NA,TRBJ2-7,NA,TRBV9,TGTGCCAGCAGCCCCATAAGGGGATATATTTACGAGCAGTACTTC,CASSPIRGYIYEQYF
NA,TRBJ2-1,NA,TRBV5-8,TGTGCCAGCAGCTTGGAGAGGGGGAGCTCCTACAATGAGCAGTTCTTC,CASSLERGSSYNEQFF
NA,TRBJ1-5,NA,TRBV6-6,TGTGCCAGCAGTTACGCGACAAATAATCAGCCCCAGCATTTT,CASSYATNNQPQHF
NA,TRBJ1-2,few,TRBV7-9,TGTGCCAGCAGCTTAGCGCTGGTAGAGAACTATGGCTACACCTTC,CASSLALVENYGYTF
NA,TRBJ1-1,NA,TRBV7-8,TGTGCCAGCAGCTTAGCGCAGGGCCCCACTGAAGCTTTCTTT,CASSLAQGPTEAFF
TRBD2,TRBJ2-1,NA,TRBV29-1,TGCAGCGTTGAACCATATCAGGGGCCCGGGACTAGCATGAGGAATGAGCAGTTCTTC,CSVEPYQGPGTSMRNEQFF
TRBD2,TRBJ2-1,NA,TRBV7-9,TGTGCCAGCGGCAGACTAGCGGCTTACAATGAGCAGTTCTTC,CASGRLAAYNEQFF
NA,TRBJ1-2,NA,TRBV5-8,TGTGCCAGCAGCTTGGAGGGGTTCATGGGAGGCTACACCTTC,CASSLEGFMGGYTF
TRBD1,TRBJ2-7,NA,TRBV6-5,TGTGCCAGCAGTTACTCAGGGACAGTTGACTACGAGCAGTACTTC,CASSYSGTVDYEQYF
NA,TRBJ1-2,few,TRBV14,TGTGCCAGCAGCCAAGACAGCTATGGCTACACCTTC,CASSQDSYGYTF
NA,TRBJ2-1,NA,TRBV11-3,TGTGCCAGCAGCTCGCCGACTAGCTCCTACAATGAGCAGTTCTTC,CASSSPTSSYNEQFF
TRBD1,TRBJ2-5,NA,TRBV11-2,TGTGCCAGCAGCTCCGAGCCGGGACAGCGCCAAGAGACCCAGTACTTC,CASSSEPGQRQETQYF
TRBD2,TRBJ2-1,NA,TRBV27,TGTGCCAGCAGTTCGCCCCCTATTTGGTTAGCGGGAGGGGACTCCTACAATGAGCAGTTCTTC,CASSSPPIWLAGGDSYNEQFF
NA,TRBJ1-1,NA,TRBV13,TGTGCCAGCAGCTTTGGGGAGGGGGACACTGAAGCTTTCTTT,CASSFGEGDTEAFF
NA,TRBJ2-5,NA,TRBV28,NA,CASSLPTGSFLETQYF
TRBD2,TRBJ2-1,NA,TRBV9,TGTGCCAGCAGCGCCCGTAGCCCAGGAGCGGGGGGATACAATGAGCAGTTCTTC,CASSARSPGAGGYNEQFF
NA,TRBJ2-3,NA,TRBV7-9,TGTGCCAGCAGCTTATCCGGGACACCTAGCACAGATACGCAGTATTTT,CASSLSGTPSTDTQYF
TRBD2,TRBJ2-3,NA,TRBV18,TGTGCCAGCTCAAGCACTAGCGGGGATACAGATACGCAGTATTTT,CASSSTSGDTDTQYF
TRBD1,TRBJ1-5,NA,TRBV7-9,TGTGCCAGCAGTAAGACGGGACAGGGGAGCAGTGGGCCCCAGCATTTT,CASSKTGQGSSGPQHF
NA,TRBJ1-1,NA,TRBV19,TGTGCCAGTACTACTCCCGGATGGGGGGGGGACACTGAAGCTTTCTTT,CASTTPGWGGDTEAFF
NA,TRBJ1-6,NA,TRBV30,TGTGCCTGGAGTTTGGAGGGGTATTCACCCCTCCACTTT,CAWSLEGYSPLHF
TRBD2,TRBJ2-1,NA,TRBV7-9,TGTGCCAGCAGCTTAGCGCTGGGCGGGGGGGATAATGAGCAGTTCTTC,CASSLALGGGDNEQFF
NA,TRBJ1-2,once,TRBV11-2,TGTGCCAGCAGCCGAGACAGATTATATGGCTACACCTTC,CASSRDRLYGYTF
TRBD2,TRBJ2-2,few,TRBV10-3,TGTGCCATCAGTGATCCTAGCGGGGGGGCGCCCGGGGAGCTGTTTTTT,CAISDPSGGAPGELFF
NA,TRBJ1-1,NA,TRBV21-1,TGTGCCAGCGAGACAGGGCAAGCTTTCTTT,CASETGQAFF
TRBD1,TRBJ2-5,NA,TRBV7-2,TGTGCCAGCAGCTACAGGGGACACCAAGAGACCCAGTACTTC,CASSYRGHQETQYF
NA,TRBJ1-5,NA,TRBV18,TGTGCCAGCTCACCAAGCGGAGGTTTGGATCAGCCCCAGCATTTT,CASSPSGGLDQPQHF
TRBD2,TRBJ2-3,NA,TRBV3-1/TRBV3-2,TGTGCCAGCAGCTTGCGGACTAGCGGCCCCGATACGCAGTATTTT,CASSLRTSGPDTQYF
TRBD1,TRBJ1-2,NA,TRBV6-2/TRBV6-3,TGTGCCAGCAGTTACTCGATCACAGGGGGCGGCTACACCTTC,CASSYSITGGGYTF